This TCR beta chain was identified during a study of blood T cells in healthy people across ages. The authors ran a second PCR of about 7 to 12 cycles using a sample-barcoded 5' primer and a J-beta primer mix. With 12 random nucleotides, a template-switch adaptor tagged each individual cDNA molecule. TCRdb itself ran the 5' RACE reads through MiXCR, one entry per CDR3 protein. The data contain around 1.7 million distinct CDR3 sequences, roughly 28% of them seen just once; the ten biggest clones take up more than 6%. The CDR3 is 14 residues long. Trimming pared 5 bases from V and 3 bases from J, leaving 11 bases between. CDR1 and CDR2 (germline): MDHEN, SYDVKM. The authors drew around 9.4 milliliters of peripheral blood from each donor. Isolation per sample recovered at least 7 million PBMCs. Per sample, at least 5 micrograms of total RNA were extracted. This clonotype was counted a few times.

Input material: blood. The TCR comes from a woman in her 30s in good health. The chain couples TRBV28 to TRBJ1-3; D not certain. In DNA form, the CDR3 reads TGTGCCAGCAGTCTCCACGACGGTGGAAACACCATATATTTT. This translates into CASSLHDGGNTIYF.